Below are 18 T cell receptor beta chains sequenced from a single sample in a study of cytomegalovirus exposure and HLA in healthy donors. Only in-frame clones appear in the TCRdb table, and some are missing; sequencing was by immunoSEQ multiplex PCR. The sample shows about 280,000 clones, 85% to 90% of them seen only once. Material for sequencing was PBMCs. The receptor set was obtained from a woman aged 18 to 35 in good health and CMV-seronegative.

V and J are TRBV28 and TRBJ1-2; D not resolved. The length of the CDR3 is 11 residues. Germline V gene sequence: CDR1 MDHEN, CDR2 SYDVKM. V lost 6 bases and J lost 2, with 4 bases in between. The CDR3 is CASRGNYGYTF. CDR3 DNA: TGTGCCAGCAGGGGCAACTATGGCTACACCTTC.

The CDR3 bases are TGTGCCAGCAGTTTGACAGGGGATCGCGAAAAACTGTTTTTT. Its translation is CASSLTGDREKLFF. The chain links TRBV2 to TRBJ1-4, with TRBD1 matching 8 bases. V was clipped by 5 bases and J by 8 bases; unmatched bases: 7. CDR1 is SNHLY and CDR2 is FYNNEI in the germline V gene. The CDR3 runs 14 residues.

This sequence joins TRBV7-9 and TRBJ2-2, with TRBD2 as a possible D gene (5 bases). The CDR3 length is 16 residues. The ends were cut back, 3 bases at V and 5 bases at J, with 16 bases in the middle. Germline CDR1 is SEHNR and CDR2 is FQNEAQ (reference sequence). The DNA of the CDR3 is TGTGCCAGCAGCTTTATATTACCCCCGGGGACCGGGGAGCTGTTTTTT. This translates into CASSFILPPGTGELFF.

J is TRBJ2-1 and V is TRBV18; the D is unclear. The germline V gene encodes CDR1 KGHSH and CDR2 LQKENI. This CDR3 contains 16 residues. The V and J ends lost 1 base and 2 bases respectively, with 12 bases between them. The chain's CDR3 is CASSPRVGPPYNEQFF. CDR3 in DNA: TGTGCCAGCTCACCACGCGTCGGTCCACCCTACAATGAGCAGTTCTTC.

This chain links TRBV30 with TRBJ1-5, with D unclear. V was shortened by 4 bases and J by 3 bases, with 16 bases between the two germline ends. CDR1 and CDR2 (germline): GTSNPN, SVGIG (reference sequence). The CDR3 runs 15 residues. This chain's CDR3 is CAWTKHRGPNQPQHF. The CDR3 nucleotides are TGTGCCTGGACCAAACACCGGGGTCCCAATCAGCCCCAGCATTTT.

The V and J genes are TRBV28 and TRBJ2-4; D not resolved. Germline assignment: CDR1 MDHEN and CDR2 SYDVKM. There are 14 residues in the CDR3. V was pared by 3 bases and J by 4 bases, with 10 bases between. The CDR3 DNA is TGTGCCAGCAGTTTGCACGCACTGAAAAACATTCAGTACTTC. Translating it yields CASSLHALKNIQYF.

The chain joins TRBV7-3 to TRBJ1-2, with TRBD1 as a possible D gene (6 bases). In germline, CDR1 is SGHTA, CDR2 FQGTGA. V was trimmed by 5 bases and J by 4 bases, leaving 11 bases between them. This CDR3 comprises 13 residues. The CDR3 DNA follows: TGTGCCAGCAGCCCAGAAGGGGGCTATGGCTACACCTTC. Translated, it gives CASSPEGGYGYTF.

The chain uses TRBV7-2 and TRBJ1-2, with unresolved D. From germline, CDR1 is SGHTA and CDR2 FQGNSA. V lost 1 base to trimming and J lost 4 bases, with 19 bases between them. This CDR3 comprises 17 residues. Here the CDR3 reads CASSLEAGSLTGYGYTF. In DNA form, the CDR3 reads TGTGCCAGCAGCTTAGAGGCGGGGTCCCTCACTGGCTATGGCTACACCTTC.

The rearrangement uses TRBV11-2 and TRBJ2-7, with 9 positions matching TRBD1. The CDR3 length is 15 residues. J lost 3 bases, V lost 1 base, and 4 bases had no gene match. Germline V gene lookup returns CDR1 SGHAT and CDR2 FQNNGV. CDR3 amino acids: CASSLGGTGFYEQYF. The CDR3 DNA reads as TGTGCCAGCAGCTTAGGCGGGACAGGGTTCTACGAGCAGTACTTC. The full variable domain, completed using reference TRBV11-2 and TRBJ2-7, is EAGVAQSPRYKIIEKRQSVAFWCNPISGHATLYWYQQILGQGPKLLIQFQNNGVVDDSQLPKDRFSAERLKGVDSTLKIQPAKLEDSAVYLCASSLGGTGFYEQYFGPGTRLTVT.

CDR3 nucleotide sequence: TGTGCCAGCAGCGCGAGACAGGGCCAAGAGACCCAGTACTTC. It yields the protein CASSARQGQETQYF. This rearrangement joins TRBV9 to TRBJ2-5; TRBD1 matches 7 bases. This CDR3 comprises 14 residues. In germline, CDR1 is SGDLS, CDR2 YYNGEE. Germline trimming cut 3 bases from V and 1 base from J; bases unmatched to any gene: 3.

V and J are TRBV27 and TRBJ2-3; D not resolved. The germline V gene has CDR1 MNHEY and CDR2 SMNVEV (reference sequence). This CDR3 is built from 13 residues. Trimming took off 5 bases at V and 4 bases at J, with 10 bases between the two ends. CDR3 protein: CASSPWSADTQYF. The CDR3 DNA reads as TGTGCCAGCAGTCCCTGGAGTGCAGATACGCAGTATTTT.

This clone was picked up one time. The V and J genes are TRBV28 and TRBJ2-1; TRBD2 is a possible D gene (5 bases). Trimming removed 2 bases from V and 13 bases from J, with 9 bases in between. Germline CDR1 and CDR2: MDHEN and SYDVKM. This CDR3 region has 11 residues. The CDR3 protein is CASSLAEGQFF. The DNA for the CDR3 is TGTGCCAGCAGTTTAGCCGAGGGACAGTTCTTC. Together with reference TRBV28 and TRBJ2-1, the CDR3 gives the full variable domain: DVKVTQSSRYLVKRTGEKVFLECVQDMDHENMFWYRQDPGLGLRLIYFSYDVKMKEKGDIPEGYSVSREKKERFSLILESASTNQTSMYLCASSLAEGQFFGPGTRLTVL.

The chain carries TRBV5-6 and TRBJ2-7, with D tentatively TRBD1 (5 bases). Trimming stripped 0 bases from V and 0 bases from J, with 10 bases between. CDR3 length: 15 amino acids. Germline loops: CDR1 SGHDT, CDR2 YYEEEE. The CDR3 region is CASSLAGLSSYEQYF. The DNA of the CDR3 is TGTGCCAGCAGCTTGGCAGGGTTGAGCTCCTACGAGCAGTACTTC.

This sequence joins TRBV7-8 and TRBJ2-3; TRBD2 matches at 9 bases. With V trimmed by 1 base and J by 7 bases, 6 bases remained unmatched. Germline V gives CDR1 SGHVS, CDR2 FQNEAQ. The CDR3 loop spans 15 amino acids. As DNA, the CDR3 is TGTGCCAGCAGCTTAGAGGGACTAGCTTTAAATACGCAGTATTTT. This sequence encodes CASSLEGLALNTQYF.

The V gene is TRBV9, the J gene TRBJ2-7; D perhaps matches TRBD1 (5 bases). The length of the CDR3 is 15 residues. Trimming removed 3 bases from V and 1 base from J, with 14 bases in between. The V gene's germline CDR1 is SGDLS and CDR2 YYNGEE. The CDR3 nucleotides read TGTGCCAGCAGCGCCCACCTGGGGCCTTCCTACGAGCAGTACTTC. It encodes CASSAHLGPSYEQYF.

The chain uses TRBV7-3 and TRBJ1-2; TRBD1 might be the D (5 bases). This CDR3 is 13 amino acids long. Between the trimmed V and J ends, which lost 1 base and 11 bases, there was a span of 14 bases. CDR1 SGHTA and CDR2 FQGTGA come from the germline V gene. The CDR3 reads CASSLSQGQPYTF. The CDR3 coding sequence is TGTGCCAGCAGCTTAAGCCAGGGCCAACCTTACACCTTC.

The CDR3 loop is CASSAASPGTGPYEQYF. The CDR3 DNA is TGTGCCAGCAGTGCCGCGTCCCCCGGGACAGGGCCCTACGAGCAGTACTTC. The rearrangement joins TRBV27 to TRBJ2-7; 9 nucleotides line up with TRBD1. V was clipped by 5 bases and J by 2 bases; unmatched bases: 13. Germline assignment: CDR1 MNHEY and CDR2 SMNVEV (reference sequence). The CDR3 extends over 17 amino acids.

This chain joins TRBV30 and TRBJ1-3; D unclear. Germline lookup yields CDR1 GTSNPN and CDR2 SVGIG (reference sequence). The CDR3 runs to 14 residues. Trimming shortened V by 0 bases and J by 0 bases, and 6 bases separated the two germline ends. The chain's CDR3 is CAWSVLVSGNTIYF. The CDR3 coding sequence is TGTGCCTGGAGTGTTTTAGTCTCTGGAAACACCATATATTTT.